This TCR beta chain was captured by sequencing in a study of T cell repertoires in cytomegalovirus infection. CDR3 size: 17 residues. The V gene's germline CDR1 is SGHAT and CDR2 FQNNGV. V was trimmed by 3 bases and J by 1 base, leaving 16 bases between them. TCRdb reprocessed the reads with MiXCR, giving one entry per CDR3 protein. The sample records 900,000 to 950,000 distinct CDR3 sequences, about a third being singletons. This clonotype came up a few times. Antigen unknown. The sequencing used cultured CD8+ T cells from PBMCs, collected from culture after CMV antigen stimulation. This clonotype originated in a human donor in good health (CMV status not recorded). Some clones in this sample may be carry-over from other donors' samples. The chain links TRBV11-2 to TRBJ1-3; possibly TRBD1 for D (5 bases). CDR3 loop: CASSFTPGRRSGNTIYF. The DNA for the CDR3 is TGTGCCAGCAGCTTTACCCCGGGACGTCGGTCTGGAAACACCATATATTTT.